The subject of this entry is one T cell receptor beta chain. The antigen is undetermined. These data come from a study of shared clonotypes between healthy human individuals. Germline V CDR1 and CDR2: SGHTA, FQGNSA. Trimming at V came to 5 bases and at J to 4 bases, leaving 3 bases not matched to a gene. This CDR3 contains 15 residues. Samples underwent the assay at deep level. Profiled with immunoSEQ multiplex PCR; TCRdb holds only in-frame clones, not every one. Altogether millions of clones are present, more than 80% being singletons, with the ten largest covering 0.39%. Study-level results: Inspection by rarefaction showed sorted-subset sequencing to be incomplete despite large depth.

Sequences were obtained from naive CD4+ T cells from PBMCs. The subset is: CD45RA+ positively selected. The chain combines TRBV7-2 with TRBJ2-1; TRBD2 matches at 12 bases. The sequence derives from a man between 18 and 35 years old in good health. Some clones in this sample may be carry-over from other donors' samples. The CDR3 reads CASSRTSGEYNEQFF. CDR3 coding DNA: TGTGCCAGCAGCCGGACTAGCGGGGAATACAATGAGCAGTTCTTC.